These 13 T cell receptor beta chains were sequenced from one sample in a study of cytomegalovirus exposure and HLA in healthy donors. The data were produced by immunoSEQ multiplex PCR, yet TCRdb's version contains in-frame clones alone and is incomplete. The sample yields tens of thousands of clones, about 96% seen once. The sample consisted of PBMCs. All receptors come from a young man in good health and CMV-seronegative.

The rearrangement joins TRBV9 to TRBJ2-5; 9 bases are shared with TRBD1. CDR1 SGDLS and CDR2 YYNGEE come from the germline V gene. Unmatched junction bases numbered 5, after V lost 4 bases and J lost 1 base. This CDR3 has 15 amino acids. CDR3 sequence reads: CASSTRQGVQETQYF. CDR3 nucleotides: TGTGCCAGCAGCACACGACAGGGGGTCCAAGAGACCCAGTACTTC.

The chain is built from TRBV21-1 and TRBJ2-7; the table's D call, TRBD2, has no DNA check behind it. TRBV21-1 is given as a pseudogene. The CDR3 covers 21 residues. The chain's CDR3 is CASSKRTIGTVGPEGGYEQYV. The CDR3 bases are TGTGCCAGCAGCAAAAGGACTATCGGGACTGTAGGTCCCGAAGGCGGTTACGAGCAGTACGTC.

This clone was seen just once. The chain employs TRBV5-1 and TRBJ1-1; 7 positions match TRBD1. V gave up 4 bases and J gave up 3 bases; unmatched junction bases: 6. The CDR3 runs 14 residues. Germline V gene data show CDR1 as SGHRS and CDR2 as YFSETQ. For the CDR3, the DNA is TGCGCCAGCAGCGCGGGACAGCGAGACACTGAAGCTTTCTTT. It translates to CASSAGQRDTEAFF.

This chain connects TRBV9 to TRBJ2-1; D unclear. The CDR3 has 10 amino acids. Germline values: CDR1 SGDLS, CDR2 YYNGEE. Between the trimmed V and J ends, which lost 3 bases and 9 bases, there was a span of 4 bases. CDR3 sequence: CASSGAEQFF. The CDR3 DNA reads as TGTGCCAGCAGCGGGGCTGAGCAGTTCTTC. The full variable domain, with the rest looked up from reference TRBV9 and TRBJ2-1, is DSGVTQTPKHLITATGQRVTLRCSPRSGDLSVYWYQQSLDQGLQFLIQYYNGEERAKGNILERFSAQQFPDLHSELNLSSLELGDSALYFCASSGAEQFFGPGTRLTVL.

This chain uses TRBV27 with TRBJ2-7, with D possibly being TRBD2 (7 bases). This CDR3 comprises 12 residues. Trimming removed 9 bases from V and 6 bases from J, with 15 bases in between. Germline V gene sequence: CDR1 MNHEY, CDR2 SMNVEV (reference sequence). The CDR3 loop is CASGWGGREQYV. The CDR3 nucleotides read TGTGCCAGTGGATGGGGGGGGCGCGAGCAGTACGTC.

The V gene is TRBV7-9, the J gene TRBJ2-7; 11 bases are shared with TRBD1. The CDR3 consists of 15 residues. V lost 5 bases and J lost 5; bases outside the gene matches: 8. CDR1 is SEHNR, CDR2 FQNEAQ, per germline (reference sequence). CDR3 in amino acids: CASSAWRTGGDEQYF. For the CDR3, the DNA is TGTGCCAGCAGCGCCTGGAGGACAGGGGGCGACGAGCAGTACTTC.

This sequence joins TRBV6-6 and TRBJ2-3, with D possibly being TRBD2 (6 bases). In germline, CDR1 is MNHNY, CDR2 SVGAGI (reference sequence). The CDR3 loop spans 12 amino acids. Trimming removed 8 bases from V and 3 bases from J, with 9 bases in between. The CDR3 DNA reads TGTGCCAGCGACCGGGGGACAGATACGCAGTATTTT. It translates to CASDRGTDTQYF.

This clone has only one observation. The chain is built from TRBV7-3 and TRBJ2-1; a weak D match, TRBD2 (6 bases). Germline CDR1 SGHTA, CDR2 FQGTGA. The CDR3 runs 14 residues. V was cut by 2 bases and J by 7 bases, with 12 bases left in between. The CDR3 loop is CASSLPGVENEQFF. The CDR3 region has the DNA TGTGCCAGCAGCTTACCGGGAGTAGAGAATGAGCAGTTCTTC.

The chain employs TRBV4-1 and TRBJ1-1, with D possibly matching TRBD1 (5 bases). The germline CDR1 and CDR2 sequences are MGHRA and YSYEKL. With 1 base removed from V and 0 bases from J, the gap between germline ends came to 9 bases. This CDR3 is 15 amino acids long. CDR3 residues: CASSQGGGMNTEAFF. CDR3 nucleotide sequence: TGCGCCAGCAGCCAAGGGGGGGGAATGAACACTGAAGCTTTCTTT.

V and J are TRBV5-8 and TRBJ1-2, with a weak D call TRBD1 (5 bases). The CDR3 totals 14 residues. V lost 1 base, J lost 4 bases, and 11 bases lay in between. CDR1 SGHTS and CDR2 YDEGEE come from the germline V gene. CDR3 sequence: CASSLLGQTYGYTF. For the CDR3, the DNA is TGTGCCAGCAGCTTGTTGGGGCAGACCTATGGCTACACCTTC.

The table lists this clone with a count of one. The chain links TRBV30 to TRBJ2-2; TRBD2 matches 7 bases. The ends lost 0 bases at V and 3 bases at J; junction bases unmatched: 4. The CDR3 totals 15 residues. CDR1 GTSNPN and CDR2 SVGIG come from the germline V gene (reference sequence). The CDR3 is CAWSVRLAHTGELFF. The DNA of the CDR3 is TGTGCCTGGAGTGTACGACTAGCTCACACCGGGGAGCTGTTTTTT.

The gene calls are TRBV12-5 and TRBJ1-3, with D unresolved. Trimming removed 5 bases from V and 4 bases from J, with 6 bases in between. CDR1 is LGHNT, CDR2 FRNRAP, per germline. The CDR3 contains 12 residues. CDR3 bases: TGTGCTAGTGGTCTGTCGGGAAACACCATATATTTT. Amino acids: CASGLSGNTIYF.

The V call is TRBV7-6, the J call TRBJ2-1, with 8 nucleotides matching TRBD2. With V trimmed by 4 bases and J by 9 bases, 11 bases remained unmatched. Germline CDR1 is SGHVS and CDR2 is FNYEAQ. This CDR3 spans 15 amino acids. CDR3 protein: CASSSQIAGIGEQFF. CDR3 coding DNA: TGTGCCAGCAGCTCCCAGATAGCGGGAATCGGTGAGCAGTTCTTC.